This T cell receptor beta chain was observed in a study of tumor-infiltrating lymphocytes in localized non-small cell lung cancer. Background on the study: Patients included smokers and never-smokers with various histologies, some sampled after neoadjuvant chemotherapy. Whole-study findings and limits: No T-cell fraction difference was seen between IM1 and IM2 tumors. Different pieces of the same tissue were used for each assay.

TCRdb's table, derived via immunoSEQ multiplex PCR, lists solely in-frame clones and lacks some. Among about 16,000 clones listed, around 72% were seen once. As regards this clone: Its specificity is unknown.

The CDR3 sequence is 14 residues long. Looked up from germline, CDR1 is KGHSH and CDR2 is LQKENI. Losses at the gene ends were 0 bases for V and 9 bases for J; bases not matched to a gene: 3. The chain joins TRBV18 to TRBJ2-1, with TRBD2 matching 9 bases. The sequence came from a human donor with non-small cell lung cancer. The source material was lung tumor tissue. This chain's CDR3 is CASSPPGLASEQFF. CDR3 in DNA: TGTGCCAGCTCACCACCGGGACTAGCATCTGAGCAGTTCTTC.